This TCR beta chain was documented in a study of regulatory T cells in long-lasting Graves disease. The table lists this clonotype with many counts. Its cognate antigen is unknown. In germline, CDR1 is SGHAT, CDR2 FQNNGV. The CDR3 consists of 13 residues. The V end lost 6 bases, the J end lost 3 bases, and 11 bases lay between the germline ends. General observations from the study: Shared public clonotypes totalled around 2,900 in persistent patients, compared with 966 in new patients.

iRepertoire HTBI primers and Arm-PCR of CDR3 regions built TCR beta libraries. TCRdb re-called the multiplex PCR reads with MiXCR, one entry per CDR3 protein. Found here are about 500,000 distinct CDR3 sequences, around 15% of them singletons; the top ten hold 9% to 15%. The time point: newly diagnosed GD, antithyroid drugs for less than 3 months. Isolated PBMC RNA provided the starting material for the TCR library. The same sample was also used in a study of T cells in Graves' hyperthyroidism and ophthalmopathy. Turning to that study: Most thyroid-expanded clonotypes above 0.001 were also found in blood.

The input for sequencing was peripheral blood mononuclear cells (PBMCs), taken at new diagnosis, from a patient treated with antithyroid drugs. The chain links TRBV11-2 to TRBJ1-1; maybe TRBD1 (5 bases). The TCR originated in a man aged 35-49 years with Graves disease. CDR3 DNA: TGTGCCAGCAGTGTAGGGGCGGACACTGAAGCTTTCTTT. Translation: CASSVGADTEAFF.